These 5 T cell receptor beta chains were all obtained from the same sample, sequenced in a study of T-cell reconstitution after alpha-beta-depleted transplantation in children. Preparing the TCRbeta library involved the use of unique molecular identifiers. TCRdb recomputed calls from the PCR reads with MiXCR, one row per CDR3 protein. This table has 350,000 to 450,000 distinct CDR3 sequences, approximately 20% appearing once. Sequenced here: PBMCs from the stem cell graft donor, sampled from the stem cell graft. The source of these receptors is a human donor who donated a stem cell graft to a child with acute myeloid leukemia.

This clonotype was recorded many times. The chain recombines TRBV29-1 with TRBJ2-1; no reliable D call. CDR1 is SQVTM and CDR2 is ANQGSEA in the germline V gene. Trimming removed 4 bases from V and 8 bases from J, with 15 bases in between. This CDR3 comprises 13 residues. The CDR3 reads CSVAPEGQDEQFF. As DNA, the CDR3 is TGCAGCGTTGCGCCGGAAGGGCAGGATGAGCAGTTCTTC.

The rearrangement links TRBV7-2 to TRBJ2-1; 7 positions match TRBD1. The V gene end was trimmed by 5 bases and the J gene end by 4 bases; junction bases not matched to a gene: 11. Germline V gene sequence: CDR1 SGHTA, CDR2 FQGNSA. The CDR3 runs 16 residues. DNA for the CDR3: TGTGCCAGCAGCATCGGCTCCGGGACAGCATACAATGAGCAGTTCTTC. It specifies CASSIGSGTAYNEQFF.

The chain couples TRBV12-3 or TRBV12-4 to TRBJ1-1; D gene unclear. The CDR3 extends over 14 amino acids. V lost 3 bases and J lost 1, with 9 bases in between. Here the CDR3 DNA reads TGTGCCAGCAGTTTTGGAATCCCGAACACTGAAGCTTTCTTT. Translated, it gives CASSFGIPNTEAFF.

This clonotype was detected ten times or more. J is TRBJ2-1 and V is TRBV20-1; D is possibly TRBD1 or TRBD2 (5 bases each). The length of the CDR3 is 15 residues. Trimming left V 0 bases short and J 1 base short, with 10 bases between. Germline V CDR1 and CDR2: DFQATT, SNEGSKA (reference sequence). This chain's CDR3 is CSARDRGASYNEQFF. The CDR3 region has the DNA TGCAGTGCTAGAGATAGAGGGGCTTCCTACAATGAGCAGTTCTTC.

The DNA of the CDR3 is TGTGCCAGCAGTTTGGTTAGCGGGAGGGCCTTAGGCAATGAGCAGTTCTTC. Protein product: CASSLVSGRALGNEQFF. This rearrangement joins TRBV12-3 or TRBV12-4 to TRBJ2-1; TRBD2 matches 11 bases. The CDR3 contains 17 residues. The junction had 10 bases not matched to a gene; V was cut back by 3 bases and J by 6 bases.